The 31 T cell receptor beta chains below all came from one sample that was sequenced in a study of cytomegalovirus exposure and HLA in healthy donors. The study ran its PCR with 60 Vbeta and 13 Jbeta primers. Repertoires were generated with immunoSEQ multiplex PCR, while TCRdb's copy carries only in-frame clones and drops some. Of 180,000 or so clones in the sample, around 80% were seen once. Sequencing was carried out using PBMCs. All receptors come from a woman aged 40-49 years in good health and CMV-seropositive.

V and J are TRBV11-2 and TRBJ2-5, with a possible D match to TRBD2 (6 bases). V gave up 2 bases and J gave up 2 bases, with 18 bases separating them. The germline CDR1 and CDR2 sequences are SGHAT and FQNNGV. This CDR3 contains 17 residues. The CDR3: CASSLLGRTVKQETQYF. In nucleotides, the CDR3 is TGTGCCAGCAGCTTACTCGGGAGAACCGTAAAGCAAGAGACCCAGTACTTC.

This chain links TRBV12-5 with TRBJ1-2; TRBD1 is a possible D gene (6 bases). V was pared by 1 base and J by 8 bases, with 20 bases between. This CDR3 has 16 residues. In germline, CDR1 is LGHNT, CDR2 FRNRAP. The CDR3 reads CASGLASSGHPRGYTF. The CDR3 bases are TGTGCTAGTGGTTTGGCATCTTCGGGACACCCTCGGGGCTACACCTTC.

V usage is TRBV19 and J usage is TRBJ2-5; TRBD1 agrees at 9 bases. The CDR3 has 17 amino acids. V shed 6 bases, J shed 4 bases, and the junction held 15 bases outside the gene matches. CDR1 and CDR2 from the germline V gene are LNHDA and SQIVND (reference sequence). CDR3 nucleotides: TGTGCCAGTAGCCCGGGACAGGGTCCTAGGGTTCGAGAGACCCAGTACTTC. This gives the protein CASSPGQGPRVRETQYF.

This clone came up a few times. This chain links TRBV6-1 with TRBJ2-1; TRBD2 matches 12 bases. In germline, CDR1 is MNHNS, CDR2 SASEGT. V was pared by 8 bases and J by 9 bases, with 8 bases of the junction left unmatched. The CDR3 covers 14 residues. The CDR3 coding sequence is TGTGCCAGCGCGACTAGCGGGAGAGGAGGTGAGCAGTTCTTC. It specifies CASATSGRGGEQFF.

V and J are TRBV28 and TRBJ1-3; 9 positions agree with TRBD1. The germline CDR1 and CDR2 sequences are MDHEN and SYDVKM. This CDR3 comprises 15 residues. Trimming took 6 bases from V and 2 from J; bases not matched to a gene: 5. The CDR3 nucleotides read TGTGCCAGCAGCAGTGACAGGGGGGCTGGAAACACCATATATTTT. Encoded protein: CASSSDRGAGNTIYF.

This chain joins TRBV28 and TRBJ1-5, with 9 bases fitting TRBD1. The CDR3 is 14 residues long. The V and J ends lost 6 bases and 6 bases, in that order; junction bases with no gene match: 6. Germline V gene sequence: CDR1 MDHEN, CDR2 SYDVKM. The CDR3 region is CASREGQGIQPQHF. The CDR3 nucleotides read TGTGCCAGCAGGGAGGGACAGGGCATTCAGCCCCAGCATTTT.

The J gene is TRBJ1-4, the V gene TRBV7-8; 12 bases are shared with TRBD1. CDR1 and CDR2 (germline): SGHVS, FQNEAQ. The trim removed 4 bases at V and 6 bases at J, leaving 9 bases unmatched. This CDR3 contains 17 residues. The CDR3 sequence is CASSSPGTGGAHEKLFF. CDR3 DNA: TGTGCCAGCAGCTCGCCCGGGACAGGGGGCGCCCATGAAAAACTGTTTTTT.

The chain recombines TRBV5-4 with TRBJ1-2; D is unclear. Germline CDR1 SGHNT, CDR2 YYREEE (reference sequence). The V and J ends lost 0 bases and 0 bases respectively, with 6 bases between them. CDR3 size: 14 residues. As DNA, the CDR3 is TGTGCCAGCAGCTTGGCCCCCTCTAACTATGGCTACACCTTC. Translating it yields CASSLAPSNYGYTF.

The V call is TRBV5-1, the J call TRBJ2-7; TRBD2 might be the D (5 bases). Germline V gives CDR1 SGHRS, CDR2 YFSETQ. The CDR3 has 17 amino acids. V was cut by 6 bases and J by 3 bases, with 25 bases left in between. CDR3 region: CASKPASEEVLLYEQYF. For the CDR3, the DNA is TGCGCCAGCAAACCGGCCTCCGAGGAGGTACTTCTCTACGAGCAGTACTTC.

The V gene is TRBV5-8, the J gene TRBJ1-5, with D possibly matching TRBD1 (6 bases). The germline V and J ends were trimmed by 1 base and 2 bases, with 10 bases remaining between them. The CDR3 spans 15 residues. CDR1 is SGHTS, CDR2 YDEGEE, per germline. CDR3 loop: CASSLYRVRNQPQHF. The CDR3 DNA sequence: TGTGCCAGCAGCTTGTACAGGGTTCGCAATCAGCCCCAGCATTTT.

The chain is built from TRBV19 and TRBJ1-4; TRBD1 is a possible D gene (6 bases). CDR1 and CDR2 from the germline V gene are LNHDA and SQIVND (reference sequence). The CDR3 extends over 14 amino acids. Deletions cut 9 bases from V and 2 bases from J, with 13 bases between. As DNA, the CDR3 is TGTGCCAGCTCCTTCAGGGGCACTAATGAAAAACTGTTTTTT. Translation: CASSFRGTNEKLFF.

V and J are TRBV19 and TRBJ2-7; the D gene is possibly TRBD1 (6 bases). The V and J ends lost 4 bases and 0 bases respectively, with 19 bases between them. Per germline, CDR1 LNHDA and CDR2 SQIVND (reference sequence). The CDR3 is 17 amino acids. The CDR3 sequence is CASSTRRGPRSSYEQYF. In DNA, the CDR3 is TGTGCCAGTAGTACCCGCAGGGGTCCCCGATCCTCCTACGAGCAGTACTTC.

The chain is built from TRBV7-2 and TRBJ1-2; 7 bases align to TRBD1. CDR3 length: 16 residues. The V segment lost 1 base and the J segment 0 bases; nucleotides outside the gene matches: 5. The germline V gene encodes CDR1 SGHTA and CDR2 FQGNSA. CDR3 residues: CASSLDTGATNYGYTF. CDR3 bases: TGTGCCAGCAGCTTAGATACAGGGGCGACTAACTATGGCTACACCTTC.

This clone was detected a few times. CDR3 coding DNA: TGTGCCAGCAGCTTAACCCAGGGCTTTGGAAGGGTAAGCACTGAAGCTTTCTTT. Amino acids: CASSLTQGFGRVSTEAFF. V and J are TRBV7-2 and TRBJ1-1; D possibly corresponds to TRBD1 (5 bases). The CDR3 spans 18 residues. CDR1 is SGHTA and CDR2 is FQGNSA in the germline V gene. With 2 bases removed from V and 4 bases from J, the gap between germline ends came to 23 bases.

This clone occurred a few times. The V call is TRBV11-1, the J call TRBJ2-7, with TRBD2 matching over 12 bases. V shed 5 bases, J shed 2 bases, and the junction held 4 bases outside the gene matches. The V gene's germline CDR1 is SGHAT and CDR2 FQDESV (reference sequence). The CDR3 spans 15 residues. The CDR3 sequence: CASSRLAGAAYEQYF. CDR3 coding DNA: TGTGCCAGCAGCCGACTAGCGGGAGCGGCCTACGAGCAGTACTTC.

The chain combines TRBV6-6 with TRBJ1-1; TRBD1 is a possible D gene (5 bases). The germline V and J ends were trimmed by 2 bases and 2 bases, with 9 bases remaining between them. The CDR3 covers 14 residues. Germline CDR1 reads MNHNY; CDR2 reads SVGAGI (reference sequence). CDR3 residues: CASSYGGTNTEAFF. As DNA, the CDR3 is TGTGCCAGCAGTTACGGGGGGACTAACACTGAAGCTTTCTTT.

The chain links TRBV30 to TRBJ1-4; a weak D match, TRBD1 (5 bases). This CDR3 is 13 amino acids long. Germline CDR1 is GTSNPN and CDR2 is SVGIG (reference sequence). The V end was cut by 0 bases, the J end by 14 bases, with 16 bases between. The CDR3 is CAWSVDLRRGLFF. The CDR3, as DNA: TGTGCCTGGAGTGTAGATCTCCGTCGGGGGCTGTTTTTT.

The gene calls are TRBV4-3 and TRBJ2-1, with 8 positions matching TRBD2. The junction had 15 bases not matched to a gene; V was cut back by 2 bases and J by 9 bases. Germline CDR1 is LGHNA and CDR2 is YSLEER. This CDR3 spans 17 amino acids. The CDR3 sequence: CASSQKRAGAERSEQFF. The CDR3 coding sequence is TGCGCCAGCAGCCAAAAGAGAGCGGGAGCTGAGAGAAGTGAGCAGTTCTTC.

V and J are TRBV27 and TRBJ2-5; 9 bases agree with TRBD1. The CDR3 is 15 amino acids. The V gene end was trimmed by 6 bases and the J gene end by 5 bases; junction bases not matched to a gene: 10. Germline V gives CDR1 MNHEY, CDR2 SMNVEV (reference sequence). As DNA, the CDR3 is TGTGCCAGCAGCCTAGGACAGGGGTGGGAGGAGACCCAGTACTTC. This encodes CASSLGQGWEETQYF.

The chain carries TRBV7-2 and TRBJ2-7; TRBD1 is a possible D gene (6 bases). Germline-derived CDR1 and CDR2 are SGHTA and FQGNSA. The CDR3 sequence is 15 residues long. Trimming left V 1 base short and J 3 bases short, with 13 bases between. The CDR3 protein is CASSLGGTNIYEQYF. The CDR3 DNA sequence: TGTGCCAGCAGCTTAGGGGGGACAAACATCTACGAGCAGTACTTC.

The gene calls are TRBV28 and TRBJ2-5; D not certain. The CDR3 runs to 12 residues. Germline V lookup: CDR1 MDHEN, CDR2 SYDVKM. Trimming removed 1 base at V and 5 bases at J, with 5 bases between. CDR3 DNA: TGTGCCAGCAGTTTATCCCGGGAGACCCAGTACTTC. This sequence encodes CASSLSRETQYF.

This clone has just a few counts. The gene calls are TRBV19 and TRBJ2-1, with 8 bases that match TRBD1. The trim removed 6 bases at V and 5 bases at J, leaving 9 bases unmatched. In germline, CDR1 is LNHDA, CDR2 SQIVND (reference sequence). The CDR3 extends over 15 amino acids. The CDR3 sequence: CASRKTGVGDNEQFF. DNA of the CDR3: TGTGCCAGTAGGAAGACAGGGGTGGGGGACAATGAGCAGTTCTTC. Drawing the rest from reference TRBV19 and TRBJ2-1, the complete variable domain is DGGITQSPKYLFRKEGQNVTLSCEQNLNHDAMYWYRQDPGQGLRLIYYSQIVNDFQKGDIAEGYSVSREKKESFPLTVTSAQKNPTAFYLCASRKTGVGDNEQFFGPGTRLTVL.

CDR3 amino acids: CASSYRQGRANYGYTF. Here the CDR3 DNA reads TGTGCCAGCAGCTACAGACAGGGGAGAGCTAACTATGGCTACACCTTC. The genes are TRBV7-9 and TRBJ1-2; 8 bases are a match to TRBD1. Germline trimming cut 4 bases from V and 0 bases from J; bases unmatched to any gene: 7. The V gene's germline CDR1 is SEHNR and CDR2 FQNEAQ (reference sequence). This CDR3 spans 16 amino acids.

This chain joins TRBV27 and TRBJ2-3; the match to TRBD2 covers 7 bases. Germline V gene data show CDR1 as MNHEY and CDR2 as SMNVEV (reference sequence). This CDR3 has 16 amino acids. The ends lost 5 bases at V and 0 bases at J; junction bases unmatched: 8. The CDR3 DNA is TGTGCCAGCAGTGCCCTGAATAGCGGGAGCACAGATACGCAGTATTTT. This sequence encodes CASSALNSGSTDTQYF.

In DNA, the CDR3 is TGTGCCACCCAACGGACAGGCGTATCCTACGAGCAGTACTTC. Its translation is CATQRTGVSYEQYF. The rearrangement uses TRBV7-9 and TRBJ2-7; the match to TRBD1 covers 7 bases. Germline lookup yields CDR1 SEHNR and CDR2 FQNEAQ (reference sequence). After removal of 10 bases from V and 1 base from J, the junction contained 10 bases not matched to a gene. This CDR3 is built from 14 residues. Together with reference TRBV7-9 and TRBJ2-7, the CDR3 gives the full variable domain: DTGVSQNPRHKITKRGQNVTFRCDPISEHNRLYWYRQTLGQGPEFLTYFQNEAQLEKSRLLSDRFSAERPKGSFSTLEIQRTEQGDSAMYLCATQRTGVSYEQYFGPGTRLTVT.

The gene calls are TRBV5-8 and TRBJ1-5, with 9 bases fitting TRBD1. Germline V gene data show CDR1 as SGHTS and CDR2 as YDEGEE. V gave up 4 bases and J gave up 4 bases; unmatched junction bases: 6. This CDR3 contains 15 residues. CDR3 region: CASSLTGTGNQPQHF. In nucleotides, the CDR3 is TGTGCCAGCAGCCTGACCGGGACAGGGAATCAGCCCCAGCATTTT. The full variable domain, completed using reference TRBV5-8 and TRBJ1-5, is EAGVTQSPTHLIKTRGQQATLRCSPISGHTSVYWYQQALGLGLQFLLWYDEGEERNRGNFPPRFSGRQFPNYSSELNVNALELEDSALYLCASSLTGTGNQPQHFGDGTRLSIL.

This clone was recorded once. The rearrangement links TRBV6-4 to TRBJ2-1; D perhaps matches TRBD1 (6 bases). The CDR3 loop spans 13 amino acids. Trimming removed 5 bases at V and 3 bases at J, with 8 bases between. The V gene's germline CDR1 is MRHNA and CDR2 SNTAGT. The CDR3 DNA is TGTGCCAGCAGTCGACAGGTCTACAATGAGCAGTTCTTC. Protein: CASSRQVYNEQFF.

This clone was found once. The gene calls are TRBV29-1 and TRBJ2-6; possible D gene TRBD1, 5 bases. Trimming left V 2 bases short and J 4 bases short, with 15 bases between. This CDR3 region has 16 residues. Per germline, CDR1 SQVTM and CDR2 ANQGSEA. In DNA form, the CDR3 reads TGCAGCGTTGAAATTGGGGTAGGGGTAGGGGCCAACGTCCTGACTTTC. Encoded protein: CSVEIGVGVGANVLTF.

J is TRBJ1-2 and V is TRBV10-2; D remains unclear. Looked up from germline, CDR1 is WSHSY and CDR2 is SAAADI. The CDR3 extends over 14 amino acids. With 4 bases removed from V and 2 bases from J, the gap between germline ends came to 11 bases. CDR3 in DNA: TGCGCCAGCAGTGCTCCGGAGCTGAACTATGGCTACACCTTC. Translation: CASSAPELNYGYTF.

This chain connects TRBV6-5 to TRBJ2-1; 10 bases line up with TRBD2. The trim removed 5 bases at V and 5 bases at J, leaving 6 bases unmatched. The germline V gene encodes CDR1 MNHEY and CDR2 SVGAGI. The CDR3 runs to 15 residues. CDR3 residues: CASSRGLADNNEQFF. CDR3 DNA sequence: TGTGCCAGCAGTAGAGGACTAGCGGATAACAATGAGCAGTTCTTC.

This clone was seen a handful of times. The rearrangement joins TRBV10-1 to TRBJ1-6, with D unclear. This CDR3 spans 14 amino acids. The V gene lost 7 bases and the J gene lost 0 bases, with 7 bases spanning the gap. CDR1 WNHNN and CDR2 SYGVQD come from the germline V gene (reference sequence). As DNA, the CDR3 is TGCGCCAGCATGAAGAGCTCCTATAATTCACCCCTCCACTTT. This sequence encodes CASMKSSYNSPLHF.